Presented here are 14 T cell receptor beta chains from one specimen sequenced in a study of shared clonotypes between healthy human individuals. Method: immunoSEQ multiplex PCR; TCRdb's copy keeps in-frame clones and lacks some. The data contain around 2.3 million clones, approximately 96% of them singletons. The sequenced sample consisted of naive CD4+ T cells sorted from blood. This sample's subset: CD45RA+ positively selected. All receptors derive from a man between 18 and 29 years old in good health.

The chain links TRBV5-1 to TRBJ2-1; perhaps TRBD1 as D (6 bases). Between the trimmed V and J ends, which lost 5 bases and 4 bases, there was a span of 13 bases. Germline assignment: CDR1 SGHRS and CDR2 YFSETQ. This CDR3 has 14 amino acids. In DNA, the CDR3 is TGCGCCAGCAGATACAGGGAAGGGTACAATGAGCAGTTCTTC. Protein sequence: CASRYREGYNEQFF.

The chain carries TRBV7-6 and TRBJ1-3; possible D gene TRBD1, 6 bases. Germline CDR1 SGHVS, CDR2 FNYEAQ. V was clipped by 3 bases and J by 0 bases, with 15 bases between them. This CDR3 contains 17 residues. The CDR3 DNA reads TGTGCCAGCAGCTTTGTATTAGGACAGAGCTCTGGAAACACCATATATTTT. Translated: CASSFVLGQSSGNTIYF.

The J gene is TRBJ1-1, the V gene TRBV25-1, with 7 bases fitting TRBD1. V shed 3 bases and J 5 bases; nucleotides not matched to a gene: 6. CDR3 length equals 14 residues. Germline-derived CDR1 and CDR2 are MGHDK and SYGVNS. CDR3 DNA: TGTGCCAGCAGTGACTCCGGGACAGTTACTGAAGCTTTCTTT. Protein product: CASSDSGTVTEAFF.

The gene calls are TRBV5-1 and TRBJ2-2, with D perhaps given as TRBD1 or TRBD2 (5 bases each). Germline V gene data show CDR1 as SGHRS and CDR2 as YFSETQ. Trimming removed 4 bases from V and 4 bases from J, with 14 bases in between. The length of the CDR3 is 15 residues. The CDR3 sequence is CASSGGRPGTGELFF. Written as DNA, the CDR3 is TGCGCCAGCAGCGGGGGACGGCCAGGCACCGGGGAGCTGTTTTTT. Full variable domain (missing parts from reference TRBV5-1 and TRBJ2-2): KAGVTQTPRYLIKTRGQQVTLSCSPISGHRSVSWYQQTPGQGLQFLFEYFSETQRNKGNFPGRFSGRQFSNSRSEMNVSTLELGDSALYLCASSGGRPGTGELFFGEGSRLTVL.

This sequence joins TRBV27 and TRBJ1-2; TRBD1 agrees at 10 bases. The trim removed 2 bases at V and 3 bases at J, leaving 9 bases unmatched. The CDR3 has 17 residues. The germline gives CDR1 MNHEY, CDR2 SMNVEV (reference sequence). The CDR3 sequence is CASSLTRQGAGYYGYTF. The CDR3, as DNA: TGTGCCAGCAGTTTAACGCGACAGGGGGCGGGTTACTATGGCTACACCTTC.

The V call is TRBV27, the J call TRBJ2-2, with TRBD1 matching over 7 bases. V shed 10 bases, J shed 1 base, and the junction held 6 bases outside the gene matches. Germline values: CDR1 MNHEY, CDR2 SMNVEV (reference sequence). There are 14 residues in the CDR3. The CDR3 coding sequence is TGTGCCACAAGGGGACAGAGGAACACCGGGGAGCTGTTTTTT. Its translation is CATRGQRNTGELFF.

The chain combines TRBV6-1 with TRBJ2-5, with 7 bases fitting TRBD1. The J segment lost 5 bases and the V segment lost 8 bases, leaving 14 bases of the junction unmatched. Germline values: CDR1 MNHNS, CDR2 SASEGT. The CDR3 loop spans 15 amino acids. The CDR3 loop is CASSRNRGEWETQYF. CDR3 in DNA: TGTGCCAGCTCCCGAAACAGGGGAGAATGGGAGACCCAGTACTTC.

The V call is TRBV7-2, the J call TRBJ1-1; D is unresolved. Germline CDR1 reads SGHTA; CDR2 reads FQGNSA. The CDR3 totals 14 residues. V was clipped by 3 bases and J by 1 base, with 9 bases between them. CDR3 loop: CASSFSWQNTEAFF. The DNA of the CDR3 is TGTGCCAGCAGCTTTTCATGGCAGAACACTGAAGCTTTCTTT.

J is TRBJ2-7 and V is TRBV11-2; 12 bases are a match to TRBD1. The J segment lost 6 bases and the V segment lost 5 bases, leaving 8 bases of the junction unmatched. The CDR3 spans 15 residues. CDR1 and CDR2 from the germline V gene are SGHAT and FQNNGV. CDR3 nucleotides: TGTGCCAGCAGCATCTCCGGGACAGGGGGCGGCGAGCAGTACTTC. Its translation: CASSISGTGGGEQYF.

On this clone: This CDR3 is also generated by other DNA sequences in the sample. The chain couples TRBV18 to TRBJ2-2; D remains ambiguous. Germline CDR1 is KGHSH and CDR2 is LQKENI. Trimming removed 6 bases from V and 0 bases from J, with 14 bases in between. The CDR3 consists of 16 residues. This chain's CDR3 is CASSMVGSPNTGELFF. The DNA of the CDR3 is TGTGCCAGCTCGATGGTGGGTAGCCCGAACACCGGGGAGCTGTTTTTT. The full variable domain, rest sourced from reference TRBV18 and TRBJ2-2, is NAGVMQNPRHLVRRRGQEARLRCSPMKGHSHVYWYRQLPEEGLKFMVYLQKENIIDESGMPKERFSAEFPKEGPSILRIQQVVRGDSAAYFCASSMVGSPNTGELFFGEGSRLTVL.

The CDR3 nucleotides are TGTGCCAGCAGCGAAGGACGGAACTATAATTCACCCCTCCACTTT. Amino acid sequence: CASSEGRNYNSPLHF. The chain carries TRBV9 and TRBJ1-6; D gene uncertain. V gave up 3 bases and J gave up 3 bases, with 10 bases separating them. Per the germline V gene, CDR1 is SGDLS and CDR2 is YYNGEE. This CDR3 spans 15 amino acids.

This chain connects TRBV6-5 to TRBJ2-7, with 9 bases that match TRBD1. Germline CDR1 is MNHEY and CDR2 is SVGAGI. CDR3 size: 14 residues. The V segment lost 6 bases and the J segment 3 bases; nucleotides outside the gene matches: 6. CDR3 sequence: CASSDGQGIYEQYF. The CDR3 nucleotides read TGTGCCAGCAGCGACGGACAGGGGATCTACGAGCAGTACTTC.

To note about this clone: Additional DNA sequences in this sample encode the identical CDR3. V is TRBV5-1 and J is TRBJ2-7; 11 nucleotides match TRBD2. Per the germline V gene, CDR1 is SGHRS and CDR2 is YFSETQ. J was trimmed by 5 bases and V by 4 bases; bases with no gene match: 5. This CDR3 region has 14 residues. This chain's CDR3 is CASSGGTSGDEQYF. CDR3 DNA: TGCGCCAGCAGCGGCGGGACTAGCGGTGACGAGCAGTACTTC.

This chain joins TRBV6-1 and TRBJ1-6; D remains unclear. Germline V gene data show CDR1 as MNHNS and CDR2 as SASEGT. The ends were cut back, 4 bases at V and 3 bases at J, with 13 bases in the middle. CDR3 length: 16 amino acids. CDR3 sequence: CASSVEATIYNSPLHF. The DNA of the CDR3 is TGTGCCAGCAGTGTTGAGGCAACGATCTATAATTCACCCCTCCACTTT.